Listed here are 18 T cell receptor beta chains from one sample, sequenced in a study of follicular helper T cells after annual influenza vaccination. Generated by immunoSEQ multiplex PCR, the TCRdb table keeps only in-frame clones and is missing some. Of approximately 5,000 clones in the sample, approximately 83% were seen once. Time point denoted: 2015-2016 season, pre-vaccination. The sequences come from CXCR5+ CD38- circulating T follicular helper cells from blood, collected on the day of influenza vaccination. The sample's subset: circulating Tfh, non-naive CD4+CXCR5+PD-1+ (ICOS+CD38+ or ICOS-CD38-). The receptor set was obtained from an adult who received the influenza vaccine.

This chain uses TRBV27 with TRBJ2-1, with TRBD2 matching 9 bases. CDR1 MNHEY and CDR2 SMNVEV come from the germline V gene (reference sequence). CDR3 length: 15 amino acids. V lost 6 bases to trimming and J lost 6 bases; unmatched junction nucleotides: 9. CDR3 nucleotides: TGTGCCAGCAGACGCGGGGGGGCCATGGGCAATGAGCAGTTCTTC. It yields the protein CASRRGGAMGNEQFF.

This chain connects TRBV5-4 to TRBJ1-2, with D perhaps matching TRBD1 (6 bases). V lost 6 bases and J lost 8, with 17 bases in between. Germline CDR1 and CDR2: SGHNT and YYREEE (reference sequence). The CDR3 spans 13 residues. Written as DNA, the CDR3 is TGTGCCAGCACGAAGACAGGACTTGGCGGCTACACCTTC. Translated, it gives CASTKTGLGGYTF.

The chain recombines TRBV6-1 with TRBJ1-6; no clear D gene. The V end was cut by 3 bases, the J end by 3 bases, with 6 bases between. This CDR3 has 14 residues. CDR1 and CDR2 (germline): MNHNS, SASEGT. The CDR3 sequence: CASSDPFYNSPLHF. CDR3 in DNA: TGTGCCAGCAGTGATCCATTCTATAATTCACCCCTCCACTTT.

The V and J genes are TRBV6-6 and TRBJ2-3; D may be TRBD2 (7 bases). This CDR3 has 15 amino acids. Per the germline V gene, CDR1 is MNHNY and CDR2 is SVGAGI (reference sequence). With 7 bases removed from V and 0 bases from J, the gap between germline ends came to 14 bases. The CDR3 region is CASNLRGASTDTQYF. CDR3 nucleotides: TGTGCCAGCAACTTACGGGGGGCCAGCACAGATACGCAGTATTTT.

The V call is TRBV10-3, the J call TRBJ1-1; D is undetermined. This CDR3 is built from 13 residues. The V gene lost 2 bases and the J gene lost 7 bases, with 11 bases spanning the gap. Germline V CDR1 and CDR2: ENHRY, SYGVKD. The DNA for the CDR3 is TGTGCCATCAGTGAGAGCCTCAAGGTTGAAGCTTTCTTT. Its translation: CAISESLKVEAFF.

The chain uses TRBV7-2 and TRBJ2-5, with D maybe TRBD1 (6 bases). The germline gives CDR1 SGHTA, CDR2 FQGNSA. V was clipped by 3 bases and J by 1 base, with 15 bases between them. The length of the CDR3 is 16 residues. The CDR3 sequence is CASSFQGPDSQETQYF. CDR3 in DNA: TGTGCCAGCAGCTTCCAAGGACCGGACAGCCAAGAGACCCAGTACTTC.

This clone appeared a single time. CDR3 in amino acids: CASDDRTTEAFF. CDR3 coding DNA: TGTGCCAGTGACGATAGAACGACCGAAGCTTTCTTT. The chain is built from TRBV19 and TRBJ1-1; no reliable D call. CDR1 is LNHDA, CDR2 SQIVND, per germline (reference sequence). This CDR3 contains 12 residues. Trimming took off 8 bases at V and 8 bases at J, with 15 bases between the two ends.

The chain has TRBV6-5 and TRBJ2-7, with D perhaps assigned TRBD1 or TRBD2 (5 bases each). The length of the CDR3 is 15 residues. V lost 5 bases, J lost 4 bases, and 18 bases lay in between. Germline V CDR1 and CDR2: MNHEY, SVGAGI. The DNA for the CDR3 is TGTGCCAGCAGTGTTTACTACGGGACGGAGTACGAGCAGTACTTC. Translating it yields CASSVYYGTEYEQYF.

The chain employs TRBV7-9 and TRBJ2-1, with D possibly called TRBD1 or TRBD2 (5 bases each). Per the germline V gene, CDR1 is SEHNR and CDR2 is FQNEAQ (reference sequence). V shed 5 bases and J shed 7 bases, with 15 bases lying between them. There are 14 residues in the CDR3. CDR3 loop: CASSLGDGQNEQFF. CDR3 DNA sequence: TGTGCCAGCAGCCTTGGGGACGGTCAAAATGAGCAGTTCTTC.

V usage is TRBV7-9 and J usage is TRBJ1-2, with no clear D. The CDR3 consists of 11 residues. Germline assignment: CDR1 SEHNR and CDR2 FQNEAQ (reference sequence). Deletions cut 4 bases from V and 10 bases from J, with 10 bases between. The chain's CDR3 is CASSSSFVYTF. In DNA form, the CDR3 reads TGTGCCAGCAGCTCCAGCTTTGTCTACACCTTC.

The chain combines TRBV5-4 with TRBJ2-1; D may be TRBD2 (6 bases). CDR1 is SGHNT and CDR2 is YYREEE in the germline V gene (reference sequence). The length of the CDR3 is 14 residues. Trimming left V 3 bases short and J 2 bases short, with 9 bases between. The CDR3 loop reads CASSSAGPYNEQFF. The CDR3 DNA is TGTGCCAGCAGCTCTGCGGGGCCCTACAATGAGCAGTTCTTC.

In its sample, this clone was seen a few times. This chain links TRBV6-5 with TRBJ1-2; TRBD1 is a possible D gene (5 bases). V lost 6 bases and J lost 4, with 15 bases in between. CDR3 length: 14 residues. Germline CDR1 reads MNHEY; CDR2 reads SVGAGI. The DNA for the CDR3 is TGTGCCAGCAGGGGGACCGCAGAGGGCTATGGCTACACCTTC. Protein: CASRGTAEGYGYTF.

A few counts support this clone. This chain connects TRBV11-2 to TRBJ1-6; D unclear. The germline gives CDR1 SGHAT, CDR2 FQNNGV. V lost 1 base to trimming and J lost 7 bases, with 5 bases between them. This CDR3 contains 13 residues. Here the CDR3 DNA reads TGTGCCAGCAGCTTAGGGCAGAATTCACCCCTCCACTTT. It codes for CASSLGQNSPLHF.

This clone was counted only a few times. The V and J genes are TRBV4-2 and TRBJ1-2, with D unresolved. This CDR3 contains 15 residues. Trimming cost V 0 bases and J 6 bases, with 14 bases left between them. Germline-derived CDR1 and CDR2 are LGHNA and YNFKEQ. This CDR3 is CASSQDRSGRHGYTF. In nucleotides, the CDR3 is TGTGCCAGCAGCCAAGATCGATCGGGCCGGCATGGCTACACCTTC.

This chain connects TRBV7-2 to TRBJ1-5; D uncertain. Germline CDR1 is SGHTA and CDR2 is FQGNSA. This CDR3 has 13 amino acids. V was clipped by 2 bases and J by 7 bases, with 9 bases between them. The CDR3 here is CASSLSGFQPQHF. CDR3 DNA: TGTGCCAGCAGCTTAAGCGGCTTCCAGCCCCAGCATTTT.

The chain links TRBV11-3 to TRBJ2-3, with 8 bases aligning to TRBD2. The CDR3 totals 16 residues. Germline V gene data show CDR1 as SGHNT and CDR2 as YENEEA. The V and J ends lost 5 bases and 0 bases, in that order; junction bases with no gene match: 7. The CDR3 region has the DNA TGTGCCAGCAGCCTTCTTAGCGGGGTGAGCACAGATACGCAGTATTTT. This codes for CASSLLSGVSTDTQYF.

V usage is TRBV25-1 and J usage is TRBJ1-2; tentatively, D is TRBD1 (6 bases). CDR1 and CDR2 (germline): MGHDK, SYGVNS. The CDR3 spans 13 residues. The V gene lost 3 bases and the J gene lost 8 bases, with 13 bases spanning the gap. The CDR3 region is CASSEPGARGYTF. The CDR3 DNA is TGTGCCAGCAGTGAGCCGGGGGCGCGAGGCTACACCTTC.

This chain uses TRBV10-3 with TRBJ1-1; D ambiguous. This CDR3 is built from 13 residues. Looked up from germline, CDR1 is ENHRY and CDR2 is SYGVKD. Trimming pared 6 bases from V and 1 base from J, leaving 9 bases between. CDR3 amino acids: CAIRDGKNTEAFF. The CDR3 DNA sequence: TGTGCCATCAGGGACGGTAAGAACACTGAAGCTTTCTTT.